These T cell receptor beta chains were read from a single sample in a study of beta chain features in type 1 diabetes. Libraries were prepared by immunoSEQ multiplex PCR; TCRdb keeps only in-frame clonotypes and omits some of them. The sample contains about 320,000 clones, 11% to 15% of which appear only once. The sequenced material came from central memory CD4+ T cells from blood. All receptors come from a man aged 30 to 39 in good health. Each CDR3 is given with its conserved first and last residue. A D gene is named only where the DNA matches it firmly. A clone size is listed for some rows: how often the clone was seen (once, few, many), or a class if it is expanded.

d_call,v_call,clone_size,j_call,cdr3_aa,cdr3_nt
TRBD2,TRBV9,-,TRBJ2-2,CASSVRGGDATGELFF,TGTGCCAGCAGCGTACGGGGAGGGGATGCCACCGGGGAGCTGTTTTTT
-,TRBV30,-,TRBJ1-1,CAWTKGGTEAFF,TGTGCCTGGACCAAAGGGGGAACTGAAGCTTTCTTT
TRBD1,TRBV5-1,-,TRBJ1-2,CASSLSPGQGDYGYTF,TGCGCCAGCAGCTTGTCGCCGGGACAGGGAGACTATGGCTACACCTTC
-,TRBV25-1,few,TRBJ1-2,CASSPVGAYGYTF,TGTGCCAGCAGCCCAGTGGGGGCCTATGGCTACACCTTC
-,TRBV5-1,-,TRBJ1-1,CASSLAQPPNTEAFF,TGCGCCAGCAGCTTGGCCCAGCCGCCTAACACTGAAGCTTTCTTT
-,TRBV30,-,TRBJ2-2,CAWSVDPRNTGELFF,TGTGCCTGGAGTGTAGATCCGAGGAACACCGGGGAGCTGTTTTTT
-,TRBV18,few,TRBJ1-2,CASSQDRQNYGYTF,TGTGCCAGCTCACAAGACCGACAGAACTATGGCTACACCTTC
-,TRBV4-3,once,TRBJ1-6,CASSQAATEESPLHF,TGCGCCAGCAGCCAAGCAGCGACAGAAGAATCACCCCTCCACTTT
TRBD1,TRBV4-2,-,TRBJ1-3,CASSQDRGLGNTIYF,TGTGCCAGCAGCCAAGACAGGGGGCTAGGAAACACCATATATTTT
TRBD2,TRBV12-5,-,TRBJ2-5,CASDKGGTMDPTQYF,TGTGCTAGTGATAAGGGAGGGACTATGGACCCGACCCAGTACTTC
-,TRBV11-3,many,TRBJ2-1,CASSLGARDNEQFF,TGTGCCAGCAGCTTAGGGGCCCGGGACAATGAGCAGTTCTTC
TRBD2,TRBV5-6,few,TRBJ2-2,CASATGLAGVNTGELFF,TGTGCCAGCGCTACGGGACTAGCGGGTGTGAACACCGGGGAGCTGTTTTTT
-,TRBV7-3,few,TRBJ2-7,CASSLDSLWQYF,TGTGCCAGCAGCTTAGACAGTTTATGGCAGTACTTC
-,TRBV11-2,-,TRBJ2-1,CASSVLVSEQFF,TGTGCCAGCAGCGTCCTAGTATCTGAGCAGTTCTTC
-,TRBV6-1,few,TRBJ1-2,CASTQGTGGIGYTF,TGTGCCAGCACTCAGGGAACGGGGGGAATAGGCTACACCTTC
TRBD2,TRBV18,few,TRBJ2-2,CASSPTSGNTGELFF,TGTGCCAGCTCACCCACTAGCGGGAACACCGGGGAGCTGTTTTTT
TRBD1,TRBV14,many,TRBJ2-7,CASSRDRGREQYF,TGTGCCAGCAGTCGGGACAGGGGGCGCGAGCAGTACTTC
TRBD1,TRBV29-1,-,TRBJ1-1,CSGDREGTEAFF,TGCAGCGGGGACAGGGAGGGAACTGAAGCTTTCTTT
-,TRBV11-1,-,TRBJ2-1,CASDQTRNAEQFF,TGTGCCAGCGACCAGACTAGAAACGCTGAGCAGTTCTTC
TRBD2,TRBV7-9,few,TRBJ2-5,CASSLASGSGETQYF,TGTGCCAGCAGCTTAGCTAGCGGGAGTGGAGAGACCCAGTACTTC
-,TRBV5-1,-,TRBJ2-1,CASSRSGPYNEQFF,TGCGCCAGCAGCAGGTCGGGACCCTACAATGAGCAGTTCTTC
TRBD2,TRBV10-3,-,TRBJ2-1,CAISGPSGGSYNEQFF,TGTGCCATCAGTGGTCCTAGCGGGGGTTCCTACAATGAGCAGTTCTTC
-,TRBV29-1,few,TRBJ2-3,CSGGLSSGFTDTQYF,TGCAGCGGTGGTTTGTCGAGCGGGTTCACAGATACGCAGTATTTT
-,TRBV27,few,TRBJ1-6,CASRRSGVNSPLHF,TGTGCCAGCAGGCGGTCGGGGGTTAATTCACCCCTCCACTTT
TRBD2,TRBV5-1,-,TRBJ2-1,CASSYLSRGLAGGTISYNEQFF,TGCGCCAGCAGCTATTTAAGTAGGGGTCTAGCGGGAGGCACGATCTCCTACAATGAGCAGTTCTTC
-,TRBV7-9,many,TRBJ2-3,CAVQALETDTQYF,TGTGCCGTACAAGCGTTGGAAACAGATACGCAGTATTTT
-,TRBV7-9,few,TRBJ1-4,CASSLAGARESEKLFF,TGTGCCAGCAGCTTAGCAGGGGCGCGGGAATCGGAAAAACTGTTTTTT
-,TRBV2,-,TRBJ1-1,CASRDTLTDTEAFF,TGTGCCAGCCGAGATACACTGACAGACACTGAAGCTTTCTTT
-,TRBV5-1,-,TRBJ2-2,CASATTGELFF,TGCGCCAGCGCCACCACCGGGGAGCTGTTTTTT
-,TRBV29-1,-,TRBJ1-2,CSVRSDMSYGYTF,TGCAGCGTTAGAAGTGATATGAGCTATGGCTACACCTTC
TRBD2,TRBV9,-,TRBJ2-1,CASSGGAGGYNEQFF,TGTGCCAGCAGCGGGGGTGCGGGAGGTTACAATGAGCAGTTCTTC
-,TRBV10-3,-,TRBJ2-1,CAISQGGHGGNEQFF,TGTGCCATCAGCCAGGGTGGCCACGGAGGCAATGAGCAGTTCTTC
-,TRBV20-1,-,TRBJ1-1,CSAEGHTEAFF,TGCAGTGCAGAGGGACACACTGAAGCTTTCTTT
TRBD1,TRBV5-1,few,TRBJ1-1,CASSLGQGYMNTEAFF,TGCGCCAGCAGCTTGGGACAGGGCTACATGAACACTGAAGCTTTCTTT
-,TRBV7-2,few,TRBJ1-2,CASSLARTTNYGYTF,TGTGCCAGCAGCTTAGCCCGGACTACTAACTATGGCTACACCTTC
TRBD1,TRBV10-3,-,TRBJ2-1,CAISATGTGDYNEQFF,TGTGCCATCAGTGCCACCGGGACAGGGGACTACAATGAGCAGTTCTTC
-,TRBV29-1,few,TRBJ2-1,CSVESGIYNEQFF,TGCAGCGTTGAGTCGGGAATTTACAATGAGCAGTTCTTC
-,TRBV14,-,TRBJ2-1,CASSQVSSYNEQFF,TGTGCCAGCAGCCAAGTAAGCTCCTACAATGAGCAGTTCTTC
-,TRBV19,many,TRBJ2-2,CASSRWEELFF,TGTGCCAGTAGTAGGTGGGAGGAGCTGTTTTTT
TRBD1,TRBV5-4,few,TRBJ1-2,CASSSQGASYGYTF,TGTGCCAGCAGCTCTCAGGGGGCCTCATATGGCTACACCTTC
-,TRBV7-2,-,TRBJ2-4,CASTTSGIAIQYF,TGTGCCAGCACAACATCGGGGATTGCCATTCAGTACTTC
-,TRBV4-1,few,TRBJ1-5,CASSHPLFGQPQHF,TGCGCCAGCAGCCACCCACTATTCGGTCAGCCCCAGCATTTT
-,TRBV11-2,-,TRBJ2-3,CASSLGGLARTDTQYF,TGTGCCAGCAGCTTAGGAGGTCTAGCACGCACAGATACGCAGTATTTT
-,TRBV7-2,-,TRBJ2-1,CASLDGNEQFF,TGTGCCAGTCTGGACGGGAATGAGCAGTTCTTC
-,TRBV7-9,-,TRBJ1-2,CAIPMRARSYGYTF,TGTGCCATCCCCATGCGGGCGCGTAGCTATGGCTACACCTTC
-,TRBV15,-,TRBJ1-5,CATSSFSGHFNQPQHF,TGTGCCACCAGCTCATTCTCGGGACACTTTAATCAGCCCCAGCATTTT
-,TRBV14,many,TRBJ2-5,CASSQGRQEYF,TGTGCCAGCAGCCAAGGCCGACAGGAGTACTTC
TRBD2,TRBV10-3,-,TRBJ2-7,CAISAGTSAPEQYF,TGTGCCATCAGTGCCGGGACTAGCGCGCCCGAGCAGTACTTC
-,TRBV2,-,TRBJ2-2,CASGLVRGTGELFF,TGTGCCAGCGGCCTGGTGCGCGGCACCGGGGAGCTGTTTTTT
-,TRBV11-2,few,TRBJ2-3,CASSARGSADTQYF,TGTGCCAGCAGCGCCCGGGGCAGCGCAGATACGCAGTATTTT
TRBD1,TRBV7-9,-,TRBJ1-2,CASSLDLSGGEYTF,TGTGCCAGCAGCTTAGATCTGTCAGGGGGCGAATACACCTTC
-,TRBV4-3,few,TRBJ2-2,CASSQAVGYTGELFF,TGCGCCAGCAGCCAAGCGGTAGGATACACCGGGGAGCTGTTTTTT
TRBD1,TRBV4-2,few,TRBJ1-1,CASSLGTGGEAFF,TGTGCCAGCAGCTTGGGGACAGGGGGCGAAGCTTTCTTT
-,TRBV11-3,-,TRBJ2-3,CASSEGQTQYF,TGTGCCAGCAGCGAAGGCCAAACGCAGTATTTT
-,TRBV9,-,TRBJ1-1,CASSLRGRNTEAFF,TGTGCCAGCAGTTTACGGGGACGGAACACTGAAGCTTTCTTT
TRBD2,TRBV7-9,-,TRBJ2-3,CASSLDLAGGSDTQYF,TGTGCCAGCAGCTTAGACCTAGCGGGAGGCTCAGATACGCAGTATTTT
-,TRBV4-2,once,TRBJ2-7,CASSHPGGPGEQYF,TGTGCCAGCAGCCACCCGGGTGGCCCGGGGGAGCAGTACTTC